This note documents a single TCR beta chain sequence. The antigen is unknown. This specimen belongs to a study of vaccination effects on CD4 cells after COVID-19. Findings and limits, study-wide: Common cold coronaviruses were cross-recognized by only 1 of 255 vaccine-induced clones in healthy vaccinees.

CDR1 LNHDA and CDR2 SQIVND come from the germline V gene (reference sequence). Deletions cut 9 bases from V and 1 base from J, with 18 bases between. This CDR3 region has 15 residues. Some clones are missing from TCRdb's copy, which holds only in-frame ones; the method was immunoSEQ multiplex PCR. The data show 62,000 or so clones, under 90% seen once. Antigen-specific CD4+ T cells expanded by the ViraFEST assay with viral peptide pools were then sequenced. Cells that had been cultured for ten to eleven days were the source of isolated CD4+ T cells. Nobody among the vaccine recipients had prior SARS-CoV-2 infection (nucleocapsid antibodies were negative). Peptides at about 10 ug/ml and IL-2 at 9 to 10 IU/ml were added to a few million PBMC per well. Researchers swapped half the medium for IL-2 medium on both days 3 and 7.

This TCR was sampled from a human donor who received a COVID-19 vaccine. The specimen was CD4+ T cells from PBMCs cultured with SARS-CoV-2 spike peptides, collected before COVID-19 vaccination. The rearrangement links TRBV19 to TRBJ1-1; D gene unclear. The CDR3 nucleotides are TGTGCCAGCCGCACGATGGGCTCTGGGAACACTGAAGCTTTCTTT. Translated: CASRTMGSGNTEAFF.